This entry features one T cell receptor (beta chain) sequence. Its antigen remains unidentified. These data come from a study of cytomegalovirus exposure and HLA in healthy donors. Study-level information: In an earlier analysis, 90 million to 120 million unique TCR beta sequences were found from some 180 million T cells. Study-wide points: Listed as cytomegalovirus-associated were 150 or so TCR beta chains. Being indistinguishable, some V segments were excluded, TRBV6-2 and TRBV6-3 among them.

Germline loops: CDR1 MDHEN, CDR2 SYDVKM. The CDR3 totals 16 residues. The ends were cut back, 3 bases at V and 1 base at J, with 12 bases in the middle. Vbeta (60) and Jbeta (13) primers were used in the PCR. Source study methods: The authors later counted about 80 million unique TCR beta chains, 9 million to 14 million of them shared. The data were produced by immunoSEQ multiplex PCR, yet TCRdb's version contains in-frame clones alone and is incomplete. The D gene and trimming were derived from the DNA, and the V and J assignments and clone size from that table. The sample has 90,000 to 110,000 clones, approximately 14% seen once.

The source material was PBMCs. The chain uses TRBV28 and TRBJ2-2; tentative D call: TRBD2 (7 bases). This sequence was found in a female donor in good health and CMV-seronegative. The CDR3 DNA reads as TGTGCCAGCAGTTTGAGGGGGAGGGGGAACACCGGGGAGCTGTTTTTT. Its protein product is CASSLRGRGNTGELFF.